The 19 T cell receptor beta chains below were found in one sample sequenced in a study of OX40 agonist ivuxolimab in advanced cancers. Assay used: immunoSEQ multiplex PCR; TCRdb lists only in-frame clones, some missing. The sample holds about 73,000 clones; approximately 86% are singletons and the top ten take nearly 8%. The specimen was CD4+ or CD8+ T cells sorted from blood, collected in a trial of the OX40 agonist ivuxolimab. Receptors were obtained from an adult with an advanced solid tumor such as melanoma, head and neck, liver or kidney cancer.

With respect to this clone: The same CDR3 is also encoded by other DNA sequences in this sample. The rearrangement joins TRBV11-2 to TRBJ2-3; D perhaps matches TRBD2 (6 bases). CDR1 and CDR2 from the germline V gene are SGHAT and FQNNGV. This CDR3 has 14 residues. V dropped 3 bases and J dropped 2 bases, with 9 bases sitting between them. The CDR3 protein is CASSLGGPTDTQYF. Written as DNA, the CDR3 is TGTGCCAGCAGCTTGGGGGGACCCACAGATACGCAGTATTTT.

The V and J genes are TRBV23-1 and TRBJ2-7, with TRBD1 as a possible D gene (5 bases). TRBV23-1 is labeled an ORF, and its function is uncertain. Between the trimmed V and J ends, which lost 4 bases and 3 bases, there was a span of 22 bases. The CDR3 loop spans 17 amino acids. The CDR3 spells CASSRSQAWAFFYEQYF. The CDR3 DNA follows: TGCGCCAGCAGTCGTTCACAGGCCTGGGCCTTCTTCTACGAGCAGTACTTC.

This clone was seen just once. The chain employs TRBV7-2 and TRBJ2-7; 12 bases agree with TRBD2. With 0 bases clipped from V and 7 bases from J, the junction kept 10 bases outside the gene matches. Germline assignment: CDR1 SGHTA and CDR2 FQGNSA. The CDR3 is 17 residues long. The CDR3 sequence: CASSLALAGGTIKEQYF. DNA for the CDR3: TGTGCCAGCAGCTTAGCACTAGCGGGGGGAACCATAAAGGAGCAGTACTTC.

The CDR3 region is CASAGPSKPKFF. Written as DNA, the CDR3 is TGTGCCAGCGCCGGCCCCTCGAAACCGAAGTTCTTC. This sequence joins TRBV6-1 and TRBJ2-1; no firm D call. The V gene lost 8 bases and the J gene lost 14 bases, with 19 bases spanning the gap. CDR1 is MNHNS and CDR2 is SASEGT in the germline V gene. The CDR3 runs to 12 residues.

The V gene is TRBV5-1, the J gene TRBJ1-2; 7 positions match TRBD1. V dropped 2 bases and J dropped 7; count of bases not matched to a gene: 2. There are 12 residues in the CDR3. Per the germline V gene, CDR1 is SGHRS and CDR2 is YFSETQ. CDR3 nucleotide sequence: TGCGCCAGCAGCTTTGACAGGGTTGGCTACACCTTC. It translates to CASSFDRVGYTF.

The J gene is TRBJ2-1, the V gene TRBV5-8, with TRBD2 as a possible D gene (5 bases). This CDR3 is built from 14 residues. V was cut by 5 bases and J by 4 bases, with 13 bases left in between. Per the germline V gene, CDR1 is SGHTS and CDR2 is YDEGEE. CDR3: CASSSGLLYNEQFF. CDR3 bases: TGTGCCAGCAGTTCCGGACTGCTATACAATGAGCAGTTCTTC.

This clone was counted between two and nine times. The CDR3 spells CASSRGQGSEQYF. CDR3 sequence (DNA): TGTGCCAGCAGCAGGGGACAGGGGTCCGAGCAGTACTTC. This chain connects TRBV5-5 to TRBJ2-7; 10 positions agree with TRBD1. The V gene end was trimmed by 4 bases and the J gene end by 6 bases; junction bases not matched to a gene: 4. Germline-derived CDR1 and CDR2 are SGHKS and YYEKEE (reference sequence). This CDR3 contains 13 residues.

The gene calls are TRBV5-1 and TRBJ2-2; 11 bases fit TRBD1. The CDR3 has 15 residues. With 3 bases clipped from V and 4 bases from J, the junction kept 2 bases outside the gene matches. Per the germline V gene, CDR1 is SGHRS and CDR2 is YFSETQ. In DNA, the CDR3 is TGCGCCAGCAGCTGGGGACAGGGGGTCACCGGGGAGCTGTTTTTT. It codes for CASSWGQGVTGELFF.

This clone showed up just a few times. The J gene is TRBJ2-2, the V gene TRBV10-1; perhaps TRBD2 as D (7 bases). Trimming removed 3 bases from V and 5 bases from J, with 13 bases in between. The CDR3 consists of 15 residues. Germline V gene sequence: CDR1 WNHNN, CDR2 SYGVQD (reference sequence). The CDR3 reads CASSDGRGGTGELFF. CDR3 nucleotides: TGCGCCAGCAGTGATGGAAGGGGGGGGACCGGGGAGCTGTTTTTT.

V and J are TRBV6-6 and TRBJ2-7; possibly TRBD2 for D (5 bases). Trimming took off 5 bases at V and 3 bases at J, with 8 bases between the two ends. CDR1 is MNHNY and CDR2 is SVGAGI in the germline V gene (reference sequence). This CDR3 region has 12 residues. CDR3 amino acids: CASSQTSYEQYF. The CDR3 coding sequence is TGTGCCAGCAGTCAAACTAGCTACGAGCAGTACTTC.

The chain carries TRBV4-1 and TRBJ2-3, with D possibly TRBD2 on 5 matching bases. The V gene's germline CDR1 is MGHRA and CDR2 YSYEKL. V lost 5 bases and J lost 1, with 16 bases in between. The CDR3 is 16 amino acids. The CDR3 region is CASSSRSSSRTDTQYF. Written as DNA, the CDR3 is TGCGCCAGCAGCTCAAGGTCTAGCTCGCGCACAGATACGCAGTATTTT.

This sequence joins TRBV28 and TRBJ2-3; D is undetermined. CDR1 and CDR2 (germline): MDHEN, SYDVKM. V was trimmed by 7 bases and J by 6 bases, leaving 11 bases between them. The CDR3 has 12 amino acids. The CDR3 sequence: CASTRYSDTQYF. Here the CDR3 DNA reads TGTGCCAGCACCCGTTATTCTGATACGCAGTATTTT.

The chain carries TRBV2 and TRBJ2-7; D unclear. Trimming removed 6 bases from V and 6 bases from J, with 9 bases in between. CDR1 and CDR2 (germline): SNHLY, FYNNEI. The CDR3 covers 11 residues. In nucleotides, the CDR3 is TGTGCCAGCAGCGTAGGAGCCGAGCAGTACTTC. Translation: CASSVGAEQYF.

The gene calls are TRBV7-3 and TRBJ2-3; D is perhaps TRBD1 (6 bases). CDR3 length equals 13 residues. Trimming took off 2 bases at V and 6 bases at J, with 9 bases between the two ends. The germline V gene encodes CDR1 SGHTA and CDR2 FQGTGA. Written as DNA, the CDR3 is TGTGCCAGCAGCTTACAGGGGCCGGATACGCAGTATTTT. Encoded protein: CASSLQGPDTQYF.

The chain uses TRBV28 and TRBJ1-5; D unresolved. The CDR3 spans 17 residues. Trimming shortened V by 2 bases and J by 2 bases, and 16 bases separated the two germline ends. Germline V gene sequence: CDR1 MDHEN, CDR2 SYDVKM. CDR3 in amino acids: CASSLGTGLLGNQPQHF. The CDR3 DNA reads TGTGCCAGCAGTTTAGGTACCGGTCTCCTTGGCAATCAGCCCCAGCATTTT.

Turning to this clone: At one boundary the junction diverges from the germline segment, which might be a read error. The V gene is TRBV5-1, the J gene TRBJ1-1; D not certain. The germline gives CDR1 SGHRS, CDR2 YFSETQ. The CDR3 has 11 amino acids. The DNA for the CDR3 is TGTGCCAGCAGCCGGGCCGCTGAAGCTTTCTTT. Its protein product is CASSRAAEAFF.

The chain uses TRBV7-9 and TRBJ1-2, with D possibly TRBD1 on 6 matching bases. The V and J ends lost 5 bases and 8 bases respectively, with 27 bases between them. This CDR3 has 17 amino acids. Germline V gene lookup returns CDR1 SEHNR and CDR2 FQNEAQ (reference sequence). CDR3 residues: CASSPTPGRGPKRGYTF. As DNA, the CDR3 is TGTGCCAGCAGCCCAACCCCCGGCCGGGGGCCAAAGCGGGGCTACACCTTC.

This clone was seen once. Other nucleotide sequences in the sample specify the same CDR3. The chain combines TRBV5-1 with TRBJ1-1; D remains unclear. Germline CDR1 SGHRS, CDR2 YFSETQ. Trimming removed 0 bases from V and 0 bases from J, with 6 bases in between. The CDR3 consists of 14 residues. CDR3 residues: CASSLGGMNTEAFF. The CDR3 DNA is TGCGCCAGCAGCTTGGGAGGGATGAACACTGAAGCTTTCTTT.

CDR3 DNA sequence: TGTGCCAGCAGTCTCCCGGGGAGTTTGGGAGGCTACACCTTC. This codes for CASSLPGSLGGYTF. The chain is built from TRBV6-1 and TRBJ1-2, with D unclear. V was trimmed by 5 bases and J by 8 bases, leaving 18 bases between them. Germline CDR1 and CDR2: MNHNS and SASEGT. The length of the CDR3 is 14 residues.